Sequencing of this TCR beta chain was carried out in a study of Ad26.COV2.S vaccination and SARS-CoV-2 variants. For the study at large: Donor was one of the participants in the Ad26.COV2.S arm of the COV1001 trial. Ad26.COV2.S given intramuscularly, once or twice 56 days apart.

Treatment specified: 15 to 20 received Ad26.COV2.S at low or high dose, single or two shots; 5 received placebo; per-sample allocation not given. It was on day 63 after the first vaccine or placebo injection that samples were taken. The assay was immunoSEQ multiplex PCR, and TCRdb's table has in-frame clones only and misses some. The sample consists of more than 400,000 clones, 92% of them appearing once. CDR1 SQVTM and CDR2 ANQGSEA come from the germline V gene. CDR3 size: 12 residues. Trimming shortened V by 2 bases and J by 4 bases, and 8 bases separated the two germline ends. The sequence came from a person between 18 and 65 years old who received the Ad26.COV2.S COVID-19 vaccine or a placebo. Sequencing was performed on peripheral blood, taken in a trial of Ad26.COV2.S vaccine versus placebo. The chain uses TRBV29-1 and TRBJ1-2; D perhaps matches TRBD1 (6 bases). The CDR3 sequence is CSVETGPYGYTF. The CDR3 DNA is TGCAGCGTTGAAACAGGGCCCTATGGCTACACCTTC.